These 14 T cell receptor beta chains share one sample of origin, sequenced in a study of OX40 agonist ivuxolimab in advanced cancers. Produced via immunoSEQ multiplex PCR; TCRdb's table is partial and in-frame only. The data hold about 86,000 clones, with around 85% observed a single time. This material consisted of CD4+ or CD8+ T cells sorted from blood, taken in a trial of the OX40 agonist ivuxolimab. Receptors were obtained from an adult with an advanced solid tumor such as melanoma, head and neck, liver or kidney cancer.

V and J are TRBV13 and TRBJ2-3; D perhaps matches TRBD1 (5 bases). The CDR3 has 14 amino acids. Per the germline V gene, CDR1 is PRHDT and CDR2 is FYEKMQ (reference sequence). V was cut by 5 bases and J by 1 base, with 10 bases left in between. The CDR3 sequence: CASSNRQRTDTQYF. The CDR3 nucleotides read TGTGCCAGCAGCAACCGACAGCGCACAGATACGCAGTATTTT.

The rearrangement joins TRBV6-5 to TRBJ1-2, with 7 bases lining up with TRBD1. The CDR3 totals 13 residues. The ends lost 7 bases at V and 5 bases at J; junction bases unmatched: 7. Germline CDR1 reads MNHEY; CDR2 reads SVGAGI. The CDR3 sequence: CASTQLGQYGYTF. As DNA, the CDR3 is TGTGCCAGCACTCAACTGGGACAGTATGGCTACACCTTC.

The chain joins TRBV6-5 to TRBJ1-5; 7 bases agree with TRBD1. The CDR3 consists of 12 residues. V lost 7 bases, J lost 4 bases, and 1 base stayed unmatched. Germline V gene data show CDR1 as MNHEY and CDR2 as SVGAGI. The CDR3 loop is CASKQGNQPQHF. Here the CDR3 DNA reads TGTGCCAGCAAACAGGGGAATCAGCCCCAGCATTTT.

The chain employs TRBV18 and TRBJ2-7, with D hard to call. Germline assignment: CDR1 KGHSH and CDR2 LQKENI. V lost 1 base to trimming and J lost 3 bases, with 19 bases between them. The CDR3 contains 17 residues. CDR3 DNA: TGTGCCAGCTCACCACAGGCGATTCCAGAGTCCTTCTACGAGCAGTACTTC. Protein product: CASSPQAIPESFYEQYF.

The V call is TRBV6-4, the J call TRBJ1-2, with D unclear. CDR3 length: 12 amino acids. V shed 4 bases and J shed 4 bases, with 7 bases lying between them. CDR1 is MRHNA, CDR2 SNTAGT, per germline. The CDR3 DNA follows: TGTGCCAGCAGTGGCGAGGGCTATGGCTACACCTTC. Protein product: CASSGEGYGYTF.

The chain couples TRBV6-1 to TRBJ1-1; unclear D gene. This CDR3 comprises 13 residues. Germline assignment: CDR1 MNHNS and CDR2 SASEGT. V was shortened by 6 bases and J by 1 base, with 9 bases between the two germline ends. CDR3 DNA: TGTGCCAGCAGGTATTGGGGGAACACTGAAGCTTTCTTT. Its protein is CASRYWGNTEAFF.

The chain links TRBV9 to TRBJ2-5, with 9 positions matching TRBD2. Germline V lookup: CDR1 SGDLS, CDR2 YYNGEE. V shed 3 bases and J 1 base; nucleotides not matched to a gene: 19. The CDR3 has 20 residues. The CDR3 nucleotides read TGTGCCAGCAGCGCAGAAGATCCCGGGACTAGCCTATATGGCCAAGAGACCCAGTACTTC. This gives the protein CASSAEDPGTSLYGQETQYF.

V gene TRBV10-3 combines with J gene TRBJ2-6; D not resolved. Per the germline V gene, CDR1 is ENHRY and CDR2 is SYGVKD. The CDR3 contains 15 residues. The V end lost 2 bases, the J end lost 1 base, and 6 bases lay between the germline ends. CDR3 amino acids: CAISERLSGANVLTF. CDR3 nucleotide sequence: TGTGCCATCAGTGAGCGCCTTTCTGGGGCCAACGTCCTGACTTTC.

There are a few counts of this clone. This chain uses TRBV11-2 with TRBJ1-1; a possible D gene is TRBD1 (5 bases). V lost 7 bases, J lost 2 bases, and 14 bases lay in between. Germline CDR1 reads SGHAT; CDR2 reads FQNNGV. There are 14 residues in the CDR3. CDR3 bases: TGTGCCAGCATCAAGGGACGGCACAACACTGAAGCTTTCTTT. Its protein product is CASIKGRHNTEAFF.

The J gene is TRBJ2-1, the V gene TRBV30, with D possibly matching TRBD2 (7 bases). V was trimmed by 4 bases and J by 2 bases, leaving 18 bases between them. Germline CDR1 reads GTSNPN; CDR2 reads SVGIG (reference sequence). The CDR3 has 16 amino acids. CDR3 sequence (DNA): TGTGCCTGGAAGGGGGGGGGAGCCTCCCCCTACAATGAGCAGTTCTTC. Protein sequence: CAWKGGGASPYNEQFF.

The chain combines TRBV2 with TRBJ2-1, with D possibly matching TRBD2 (7 bases). The CDR3 contains 15 residues. The V gene's germline CDR1 is SNHLY and CDR2 FYNNEI. The V gene lost 8 bases and the J gene lost 5 bases, with 19 bases spanning the gap. CDR3 region: CASGRDTEKNNEQFF. CDR3 nucleotides: TGTGCCAGCGGGAGGGACACGGAGAAAAACAATGAGCAGTTCTTC. The variable domain in full, completed from reference TRBV2 and TRBJ2-1, reads EPEVTQTPSHQVTQMGQEVILRCVPISNHLYFYWYRQILGQKVEFLVSFYNNEISEKSEIFDDQFSVERPDGSNFTLKIRSTKLEDSAMYFCASGRDTEKNNEQFFGPGTRLTVL.

The genes are TRBV7-6 and TRBJ1-2; weak D call: TRBD1 (6 bases). The ends were cut back, 5 bases at V and 8 bases at J, with 12 bases in the middle. Germline V gene sequence: CDR1 SGHVS, CDR2 FNYEAQ. This CDR3 is built from 12 residues. This chain's CDR3 is CASSVRGEGYTF. The CDR3 nucleotides are TGTGCCAGCAGCGTAAGGGGGGAGGGCTACACCTTC.

The chain employs TRBV5-1 and TRBJ2-5; D perhaps matches TRBD1 (5 bases). The CDR3 length is 14 residues. V gave up 0 bases and J gave up 4 bases, with 10 bases separating them. Germline CDR1 SGHRS, CDR2 YFSETQ. The CDR3 loop reads CASSLDGQGETQYF. CDR3 sequence (DNA): TGCGCCAGCAGCTTGGATGGCCAGGGAGAGACCCAGTACTTC.

V usage is TRBV7-6 and J usage is TRBJ1-3; unclear D gene. The germline V and J ends were trimmed by 0 bases and 0 bases, with 12 bases remaining between them. CDR3 size: 17 residues. CDR1 SGHVS and CDR2 FNYEAQ come from the germline V gene. Here the CDR3 reads CASSLAFRRNSGNTIYF. DNA of the CDR3: TGTGCCAGCAGCTTAGCCTTCAGGCGCAACTCTGGAAACACCATATATTTT.